One sample yielded the 25 T cell receptor beta chains listed below, sequenced in a study of blood T cell repertoires in COVID-19. The protocol was immunoSEQ multiplex PCR, while the TCRdb copy is restricted to in-frame clones and leaves out a portion. The repertoire holds fewer than 300,000 clones, with approximately 90% as singletons. The sample was PBMCs or T cells enriched from blood (not recorded which). Source of these receptors: a man aged 35 to 55 who had recovered from COVID-19.

The rearrangement links TRBV7-3 to TRBJ1-5; D is possibly TRBD1 (5 bases). Trimming stripped 9 bases from V and 5 bases from J, with 20 bases between. CDR3 size: 15 residues. Germline V gives CDR1 SGHTA, CDR2 FQGTGA. The chain's CDR3 is CARGRDWAGDQPQHF. CDR3 nucleotide sequence: TGTGCCAGGGGCAGGGACTGGGCGGGTGATCAGCCCCAGCATTTT. The full variable domain, rest sourced from reference TRBV7-3 and TRBJ1-5, is GAGVSQTPSNKVTEKGKYVELRCDPISGHTALYWYRQSLGQGPEFLIYFQGTGAADDSGLPNDRFFAVRPEGSVSTLKIQRTERGDSAVYLCARGRDWAGDQPQHFGDGTRLSIL.

The rearrangement uses TRBV18 and TRBJ1-4, with 8 bases lining up with TRBD1. This CDR3 contains 15 residues. Germline lookup yields CDR1 KGHSH and CDR2 LQKENI. Losses at the gene ends were 6 bases for V and 6 bases for J; bases not matched to a gene: 9. This CDR3 is CASSGSQGAYEKLFF. The CDR3 region has the DNA TGTGCCAGCTCGGGGTCGCAGGGGGCTTATGAAAAACTGTTTTTT. Variable domain in full (rest from reference TRBV18 and TRBJ1-4): NAGVMQNPRHLVRRRGQEARLRCSPMKGHSHVYWYRQLPEEGLKFMVYLQKENIIDESGMPKERFSAEFPKEGPSILRIQQVVRGDSAAYFCASSGSQGAYEKLFFGSGTQLSVL.

This chain joins TRBV7-2 and TRBJ1-4; D not resolved. V lost 1 base, J lost 5 bases, and 11 bases lay in between. The germline gives CDR1 SGHTA, CDR2 FQGNSA. This CDR3 is built from 15 residues. The CDR3: CASSLDHGRNEKLFF. Here the CDR3 DNA reads TGTGCCAGCAGCTTAGACCACGGGAGAAATGAAAAACTGTTTTTT.

V and J are TRBV7-2 and TRBJ2-5; possibly TRBD2 for D (5 bases). The V end was cut by 5 bases, the J end by 4 bases, with 20 bases between. This CDR3 has 16 residues. Germline loops: CDR1 SGHTA, CDR2 FQGNSA. The chain's CDR3 is CASSKTPLVRAETQYF. DNA for the CDR3: TGTGCCAGCAGCAAGACCCCCCTCGTGAGGGCAGAGACCCAGTACTTC.

The CDR3 sequence: CASSRGDRETQYF. CDR3 DNA sequence: TGTGCCAGCAGCCGAGGGGACAGGGAGACCCAGTACTTC. V usage is TRBV7-3 and J usage is TRBJ2-5, with 8 bases matching TRBD1. This CDR3 spans 13 amino acids. The J segment lost 5 bases and the V segment lost 5 bases, leaving 4 bases of the junction unmatched. Germline CDR1 reads SGHTA; CDR2 reads FQGTGA.

The CDR3 region has the DNA TGTGCCAGCAGTCCGGGACAATCCTACGAGCAGTACTTC. Amino acids: CASSPGQSYEQYF. V is TRBV27 and J is TRBJ2-7; D is possibly TRBD1 (6 bases). V lost 5 bases to trimming and J lost 1 base, with 9 bases between them. CDR1 MNHEY and CDR2 SMNVEV come from the germline V gene (reference sequence). This CDR3 is built from 13 residues.

The V gene is TRBV18, the J gene TRBJ1-5; weak D call: TRBD1 (5 bases). Germline V gives CDR1 KGHSH, CDR2 LQKENI. V lost 8 bases and J 1 base, leaving 21 bases between the germline ends. CDR3 length: 17 amino acids. CDR3 nucleotide sequence: TGTGCCAGCAGAACATCGGGGGGTGACGGGAGCAATCAGCCCCAGCATTTT. It encodes CASRTSGGDGSNQPQHF.

V is TRBV29-1 and J is TRBJ2-1; 7 bases are shared with TRBD1. Per germline, CDR1 SQVTM and CDR2 ANQGSEA. The ends lost 4 bases at V and 1 base at J; junction bases unmatched: 4. The CDR3 is 14 residues long. CDR3 sequence reads: CSVGPGGSYNEQFF. CDR3 bases: TGCAGCGTTGGCCCAGGGGGTTCCTACAATGAGCAGTTCTTC.

This chain connects TRBV7-2 to TRBJ1-3; 11 bases are shared with TRBD1. The CDR3 is made up of 15 amino acids. Unmatched junction bases numbered 7, after V lost 5 bases and J lost 7 bases. In germline, CDR1 is SGHTA, CDR2 FQGNSA. DNA for the CDR3: TGTGCCAGCAGCCTGAGAGGGACAGGGGGGAACACCATATATTTT. Translation: CASSLRGTGGNTIYF.

This clone has only a few counts. The V call is TRBV4-1, the J call TRBJ2-7, with a weak D call TRBD2 (6 bases). This CDR3 contains 13 residues. The germline V and J ends were trimmed by 4 bases and 5 bases, with 12 bases remaining between them. Germline V CDR1 and CDR2: MGHRA, YSYEKL. The DNA of the CDR3 is TGCGCCAGCAGCCCCCGCAGGGAGGACGAGCAGTACTTC. Its protein product is CASSPRREDEQYF.

The chain is built from TRBV2 and TRBJ1-2, with D maybe TRBD1 (6 bases). The CDR3 spans 15 residues. V gave up 1 base and J gave up 4 bases, with 13 bases separating them. Germline CDR1 and CDR2: SNHLY and FYNNEI. CDR3: CASSEVPGVGYGYTF. The CDR3 DNA is TGTGCCAGCAGTGAAGTCCCAGGGGTCGGCTATGGCTACACCTTC.

The chain has TRBV9 and TRBJ2-5, with a tentative D call TRBD2 (5 bases). There are 18 residues in the CDR3. V shed 3 bases and J shed 1 base, with 22 bases lying between them. The germline CDR1 and CDR2 sequences are SGDLS and YYNGEE. The chain's CDR3 is CASSGLNSGHPLQETQYF. Here the CDR3 DNA reads TGTGCCAGCAGCGGCCTCAACAGCGGCCACCCCCTCCAAGAGACCCAGTACTTC.

With respect to this clone: The identical CDR3 is also encoded by other nucleotide sequences in the sample. This chain joins TRBV7-3 and TRBJ2-5, with a weak D call TRBD1 (6 bases). Germline V gene lookup returns CDR1 SGHTA and CDR2 FQGTGA. This CDR3 comprises 13 residues. Deletions cut 5 bases from V and 2 bases from J, with 9 bases between. The CDR3 nucleotides are TGTGCCAGCAGCCTCGGACAGCAAGAGACCCAGTACTTC. Protein product: CASSLGQQETQYF.

This sequence joins TRBV6-5 and TRBJ2-7, with 9 bases matching TRBD2. Germline CDR1 reads MNHEY; CDR2 reads SVGAGI. The CDR3 is 15 residues long. Trimming took 6 bases from V and 5 from J; bases not matched to a gene: 11. The CDR3 region has the DNA TGTGCCAGCAGCTCGACTAGCGGCCATCTGCACGAGCAGTACTTC. This codes for CASSSTSGHLHEQYF.

This clone has only one observation. V gene TRBV30 combines with J gene TRBJ1-6; D unclear. Trimming left V 1 base short and J 10 bases short, with 14 bases between. From germline, CDR1 is GTSNPN and CDR2 SVGIG (reference sequence). The CDR3 consists of 14 residues. The CDR3 region has the DNA TGTGCCTGGAGTGCAAACCTAGGACTCTCACCCCTCCACTTT. It codes for CAWSANLGLSPLHF. Drawing the rest from reference TRBV30 and TRBJ1-6, the complete variable domain is SQTIHQWPATLVQPVGSPLSLECTVEGTSNPNLYWYRQAAGRGLQLLFYSVGIGQISSEVPQNLSASRPQDRQFILSSKKLLLSDSGFYLCAWSANLGLSPLHFGNGTRLTVT.

This clone was counted once. The V and J genes are TRBV23-1 and TRBJ1-2; D gene unclear. TRBV23-1 is marked as an open reading frame, function uncertain. This CDR3 is built from 13 residues. V was cut by 1 base and J by 0 bases, with 3 bases left in between. The CDR3 sequence is CASSQLANYGYTF. For the CDR3, the DNA is TGCGCCAGCAGTCAATTAGCTAACTATGGCTACACCTTC.

This chain connects TRBV4-2 to TRBJ2-2; 13 nucleotides align to TRBD2. V lost 2 bases and J lost 1; bases outside the gene matches: 7. The length of the CDR3 is 19 residues. The germline V gene encodes CDR1 LGHNA and CDR2 YNFKEQ. The CDR3 here is CASSQTTSGGPVNTGELFF. CDR3 sequence (DNA): TGTGCCAGCAGCCAAACGACTAGCGGGGGGCCCGTGAACACCGGGGAGCTGTTTTTT.

V gene TRBV18 combines with J gene TRBJ2-1, with 14 nucleotides matching TRBD2. Trimming took 6 bases from V and 9 from J; bases not matched to a gene: 13. The CDR3 runs 17 residues. Germline V gene data show CDR1 as KGHSH and CDR2 as LQKENI. CDR3 amino acids: CASSTAGRGTSGSEQFF. The CDR3 DNA reads TGTGCCAGCTCCACGGCCGGGAGGGGGACTAGCGGGAGTGAGCAGTTCTTC.

The rearrangement joins TRBV25-1 to TRBJ1-6; 7 bases match TRBD1. The V gene end was trimmed by 5 bases and the J gene end by 4 bases; junction bases not matched to a gene: 8. The CDR3 runs to 16 residues. Per the germline V gene, CDR1 is MGHDK and CDR2 is SYGVNS. The CDR3 is CASSPPGTAYNSPLHF. For the CDR3, the DNA is TGTGCCAGCAGTCCTCCCGGGACAGCATATAATTCACCCCTCCACTTT.

This sequence joins TRBV28 and TRBJ2-3, with D possibly matching TRBD2 (5 bases). Between the trimmed V and J ends, which lost 4 bases and 4 bases, there was a span of 21 bases. This CDR3 spans 17 amino acids. Germline loops: CDR1 MDHEN, CDR2 SYDVKM. DNA for the CDR3: TGTGCCAGCAGTTGGTCCCATGATTCAGCGGAGTCAGATACGCAGTATTTT. As protein: CASSWSHDSAESDTQYF.

The chain employs TRBV29-1 and TRBJ1-4; D call uncertain. Deletions cut 4 bases from V and 2 bases from J, with 8 bases between. Germline V gene data show CDR1 as SQVTM and CDR2 as ANQGSEA. The CDR3 is 13 residues long. As DNA, the CDR3 is TGCAGCGTTGGAGGGTCGACTAATGAAAAACTGTTTTTT. This sequence encodes CSVGGSTNEKLFF.

The chain uses TRBV6-4 and TRBJ2-1; 7 positions match TRBD2. V shed 5 bases, J shed 8 bases, and the junction held 6 bases outside the gene matches. The germline CDR1 and CDR2 sequences are MRHNA and SNTAGT. The CDR3 is 13 amino acids. CDR3 in amino acids: CASSRLAAHEQFF. The DNA of the CDR3 is TGTGCCAGCAGTAGGCTAGCGGCCCATGAGCAGTTCTTC.

The gene calls are TRBV2 and TRBJ1-2; TRBD1 might be the D (5 bases). V was shortened by 5 bases and J by 5 bases, with 15 bases between the two germline ends. This CDR3 has 14 amino acids. CDR1 and CDR2 from the germline V gene are SNHLY and FYNNEI. CDR3: CASSSTTVIYGYTF. In DNA form, the CDR3 reads TGTGCCAGCAGTTCCACGACAGTGATATATGGCTACACCTTC.

The chain joins TRBV10-2 to TRBJ1-1; no clear D gene. Trimming took 3 bases from V and 8 from J, leaving 10 bases between them. This CDR3 is 12 amino acids long. Germline V gives CDR1 WSHSY, CDR2 SAAADI. This chain's CDR3 is CASSDGRPEAFF. CDR3 coding DNA: TGCGCCAGCAGTGACGGGAGGCCAGAAGCTTTCTTT.

CDR3: CASSSVSNQPQHF. As DNA, the CDR3 is TGTGCCAGTAGTAGCGTTAGCAATCAGCCCCAGCATTTT. The rearrangement joins TRBV19 to TRBJ1-5; D ambiguous. Trimming took 4 bases from V and 0 from J, leaving 4 bases between them. The CDR3 is made up of 13 amino acids. Germline V gene lookup returns CDR1 LNHDA and CDR2 SQIVND (reference sequence). The full variable domain, completed using reference TRBV19 and TRBJ1-5, is DGGITQSPKYLFRKEGQNVTLSCEQNLNHDAMYWYRQDPGQGLRLIYYSQIVNDFQKGDIAEGYSVSREKKESFPLTVTSAQKNPTAFYLCASSSVSNQPQHFGDGTRLSIL.